These T cell receptor beta chains were read from a single sample in a study of blood T cell repertoires in COVID-19. Clones were sequenced by immunoSEQ multiplex PCR, and TCRdb holds only the in-frame ones, with some missing. This sample has about 3,200 clones; 80% to 90% occur once, and the top ten carry about 6%. The sequenced sample was peripheral blood. All receptors come from a human donor with active COVID-19. The donor label of this sample is uncertain. CDR3s include the opening cysteine and the closing phenylalanine or tryptophan. The D gene is left open where the match is weak. Size is omitted from some rows. Given values are once, few, many or a class for expanded clones.

CDR3 | DNA | V | size | J | D
CASSAEDGGGLGNTIYF | TGTGCCAGCAGCGCAGAAGACGGGGGAGGTTTGGGAAACACCATATATTTT | TRBV9 | few | TRBJ1-3 | -
CASSQLSGTGELFF | TGCGCCAGCAGTCAATTGAGCGGCACCGGGGAGCTGTTTTTT | TRBV23-1 | - | TRBJ2-2 | -
CASSLVRLGHQAFF | TGTGCCAGCAGCTTAGTTCGGCTTGGACATCAAGCTTTCTTT | TRBV7-2 | - | TRBJ1-1 | -
CASSPTGWYGYTF | TGTGCCAGCAGTCCGACAGGGTGGTATGGCTACACCTTC | TRBV12-3/TRBV12-4 | - | TRBJ1-2 | TRBD1
CASSLTGVGTEAFF | TGCGCCAGCAGCTTGACAGGGGTCGGGACTGAAGCTTTCTTT | TRBV5-1 | - | TRBJ1-1 | TRBD1
CASSPNGAGGTDTQYF | TGTGCCAGCAGCCCTAACGGCGCCGGGGGCACAGATACGCAGTATTTT | TRBV7-3 | - | TRBJ2-3 | -
CAWSVRGGYEQYF | TGTGCCTGGAGTGTACGCGGGGGCTACGAGCAGTACTTC | TRBV30 | - | TRBJ2-7 | TRBD2
CASSRSWDRTTNTEAFF | TGTGCCAGCAGTCGAAGCTGGGACAGGACGACGAACACTGAAGCTTTCTTT | TRBV6-6 | - | TRBJ1-1 | TRBD1
CASSLAKLAGGRGTDTQYF | TGTGCCAGCAGCTTAGCGAAACTAGCGGGAGGTCGGGGCACAGATACGCAGTATTTT | TRBV7-9 | - | TRBJ2-3 | TRBD2
CASRGVGGTEAFF | TGTGCCAGTAGAGGGGTAGGTGGCACTGAAGCTTTCTTT | TRBV19 | - | TRBJ1-1 | -
CASSGAGTQRDEQYF | TGTGCCAGCAGCGGCGCCGGGACTCAGAGGGACGAGCAGTACTTC | TRBV9 | - | TRBJ2-7 | -
CASGRTGLSYEQYF | TGTGCTAGTGGCCGGACAGGGCTCTCCTACGAGCAGTACTTC | TRBV12-5 | - | TRBJ2-7 | TRBD1
CASSLRTSGQSTDTQYF | TGTGCCAGCAGCTTAAGGACTAGCGGGCAGAGCACAGATACGCAGTATTTT | TRBV7-2 | - | TRBJ2-3 | TRBD2
CASFLRGTRYGYTF | TGTGCCAGCTTTCTCAGGGGTACCCGATATGGCTACACCTTC | TRBV6-5 | - | TRBJ1-2 | -
CASSEEGQGSYEQYF | TGTGCCAGCAGTGAAGAGGGACAGGGATCGTACGAGCAGTACTTC | TRBV6-1 | few | TRBJ2-7 | TRBD1
CAWRSWGGSEQFF | TGTGCCTGGAGATCGTGGGGGGGCAGTGAGCAGTTCTTC | TRBV30 | - | TRBJ2-1 | -
CASSQDGGNYGYTF | TGTGCCAGCAGCCAAGACGGGGGTAACTATGGCTACACCTTC | TRBV4-2 | few | TRBJ1-2 | -
CASSPYQGTNTEAFF | TGCGCCAGCAGCCCCTACCAGGGGACGAACACTGAAGCTTTCTTT | TRBV5-1 | - | TRBJ1-1 | -
CASTDVVTSTFNQPQHF | TGTGCCAGCACCGACGTGGTGACATCAACCTTCAATCAGCCCCAGCATTTT | TRBV28 | - | TRBJ1-5 | -
CASSWGLAGYNEQFF | TGTGCCAGCAGTTGGGGACTAGCGGGCTACAATGAGCAGTTCTTC | TRBV5-4 | - | TRBJ2-1 | TRBD2
CASSPRTGLSGNTIYF | TGCGCCAGCAGCCCGCGGACAGGGCTCTCTGGAAACACCATATATTTT | TRBV4-1 | once | TRBJ1-3 | TRBD1
CASSEALSGSSYNSPLHF | TGTGCCAGCAGTGAAGCGCTTTCGGGGAGCTCCTATAATTCACCCCTCCACTTT | TRBV2 | - | TRBJ1-6 | -
CASSYSEGTGNTIYF | TGTGCCAGCAGTTACTCGGAGGGGACTGGAAACACCATATATTTT | TRBV6-5 | - | TRBJ1-3 | -
CASSDGPDKYGYTF | TGCGCCAGCAGCGACGGACCGGACAAGTATGGCTACACCTTC | TRBV5-1 | - | TRBJ1-2 | -
CASWRERDTGELFF | TGTGCCAGCTGGCGGGAGCGTGACACCGGGGAGCTGTTTTTT | TRBV2 | - | TRBJ2-2 | TRBD2
CASSQERTGGLNEQFF | TGCGCCAGCAGCCAGGAAAGGACAGGGGGGTTGAATGAGCAGTTCTTC | TRBV4-3 | once | TRBJ2-1 | TRBD1
CASSPPGTGGMEQYF | TGTGCCAGCTCACCACCCGGGACAGGGGGTATGGAGCAGTACTTC | TRBV18 | - | TRBJ2-7 | TRBD1
CASRGRVYSNQPQHF | TGTGCCAGCAGAGGCAGGGTCTATAGCAATCAGCCCCAGCATTTT | TRBV2 | - | TRBJ1-5 | -
CASSQGSRVGTGELFF | TGTGCCAGCAGCCAAGGTTCGAGGGTAGGAACCGGGGAGCTGTTTTTT | TRBV3-1/TRBV3-2 | few | TRBJ2-2 | -
CASSSSGTGGIYGYTF | TGTGCCAGCAGTTCTTCCGGGACAGGAGGAATATATGGCTACACCTTC | TRBV6-5 | - | TRBJ1-2 | TRBD1
CASSLVPPGPGYGYTF | TGTGCCAGCAGCTTAGTACCCCCAGGCCCGGGGTATGGCTACACCTTC | TRBV7-9 | - | TRBJ1-2 | -
CASSLNPGSDYGYTF | TGCGCCAGCAGCTTGAACCCAGGGTCCGACTATGGCTACACCTTC | TRBV5-1 | - | TRBJ1-2 | -
CASSLGLVSEQYF | TGTGCCAGCAGCCTGGGACTAGTCTCCGAGCAGTACTTC | TRBV4-2 | - | TRBJ2-7 | TRBD2
CASSGWYGTGSYEQYF | TGCGCCAGCAGTGGGTGGTACGGGACAGGGTCCTACGAGCAGTACTTC | TRBV10-1 | - | TRBJ2-7 | TRBD1
CASSGDIAYTEAFF | TGTGCCAGCAGTGGGGACATAGCGTACACTGAAGCTTTCTTT | TRBV6-6 | - | TRBJ1-1 | -
CASSPGRPGTEAFF | TGTGCCAGCAGTCCCGGTCGGCCGGGCACTGAAGCTTTCTTT | TRBV27 | - | TRBJ1-1 | -
CASSILAGQPRGNEQFF | TGTGCCAGCTCAATCCTAGCGGGCCAACCTCGGGGGAATGAGCAGTTCTTC | TRBV18 | - | TRBJ2-1 | TRBD2
CASSYAGTANSPLHF | TGTGCCAGCAGTTACGCCGGGACAGCCAATTCACCCCTCCACTTT | TRBV6-5 | - | TRBJ1-6 | TRBD1
CASRPDRSTYEQYF | TGTGCCAGCAGACCGGACAGAAGTACCTACGAGCAGTACTTC | TRBV27 | - | TRBJ2-7 | -
CASSFGPTGASDNEQFF | TGTGCCAGCAGCTTCGGGCCGACAGGGGCGTCTGACAATGAGCAGTTCTTC | TRBV7-3 | - | TRBJ2-1 | TRBD1
CASSVAWPGEESYNEQFF | TGTGCCAGCAGCGTAGCTTGGCCGGGGGAGGAGTCCTACAATGAGCAGTTCTTC | TRBV9 | - | TRBJ2-1 | -